Listed below are T cell receptor beta chains from one sample, sequenced in a study of T cells in Graves' hyperthyroidism and ophthalmopathy. TCRdb used MiXCR to reprocess the multiplex PCR reads, holding one entry per CDR3 protein. This table holds about 300,000 distinct CDR3 sequences, less than 30% found once. The sample was blood. Receptors originate from a man aged 40-49 years with Graves' hyperthyroidism that later progressed to Graves' ophthalmopathy. The CDR3 runs from the conserved cysteine through the conserved F or W. D genes are given only for firm matches. A row's size may be missing; if present it is once, few, many or a size class.

v_gene	abundance	d_gene	j_gene	CDR3aa	CDR3nt
TRBV20-1	many	.	TRBJ2-7	CSARDSRYLSHEQYF	TGCAGTGCTAGAGATTCGAGGTACCTCTCTCACGAGCAGTACTTC
TRBV11-1	many	.	TRBJ2-2	CASSEGKRGNTGELFF	TGTGCCAGCAGCGAGGGGAAGAGGGGGAACACCGGGGAGCTGTTTTTT
TRBV30	once	.	TRBJ1-1	CAWRYRGEAFF	TGTGCCTGGAGGTACAGAGGGGAAGCTTTCTTT
TRBV30	many	TRBD2	TRBJ2-4	CAWIPSGMGHIQYF	TGTGCCTGGATACCTAGCGGGATGGGGCACATTCAGTACTTC
TRBV12-3/TRBV12-4	.	.	TRBJ2-7	CASSLRQGNEQYF	TGTGCCAGCAGTTTGAGGCAGGGAAACGAGCAGTACTTC
TRBV10-3	many	.	TRBJ2-6	CAISEPQKGSGANVLTF	TGTGCCATCAGTGAGCCACAAAAGGGCTCTGGGGCCAACGTCCTGACTTTC
TRBV28	.	.	TRBJ2-7	CASSLCGISYEQYF	TGTGCCAGCAGTTTGTGCGGGATCAGTTACGAGCAGTACTTC
TRBV7-8	many	TRBD1	TRBJ1-2	CASSFSTGGYGYTF	TGTGCCAGCAGCTTTTCCACAGGGGGCTATGGCTACACCTTC
TRBV11-2	.	.	TRBJ2-4	CASSPRIQYF	TGTGCCAGCAGTCCCCGGATTCAGTACTTC
TRBV19	many	.	TRBJ1-5	CASSIRVHSNQPQHF	TGTGCCAGTAGTATACGAGTACATAGCAATCAGCCCCAGCATTTT
TRBV29-1	many	.	TRBJ1-2	CSALFESGYGYTF	TGCAGTGCATTGTTTGAGAGTGGTTATGGCTACACCTTC
TRBV20-1	many	.	TRBJ2-7	CSAGIGTSSYEQYF	TGCAGTGCTGGGATAGGTACGAGCTCCTACGAGCAGTACTTC
TRBV6-1	.	.	TRBJ1-5	CASSESGRSTIAPQHF	TGTGCCAGCAGTGAATCGGGACGTTCGACTATAGCCCCCCAGCATTTT
TRBV19	many	.	TRBJ2-7	CASSAETTYEQYF	TGTGCCAGTAGCGCAGAGACTACCTACGAGCAGTACTTC
TRBV6-1	few	.	TRBJ1-1	CASGNGGAEAFF	TGTGCCAGTGGGAATGGGGGAGCTGAAGCTTTCTTT
TRBV30	.	.	TRBJ1-1	CAWGGSRAGANTEAFF	TGTGCCTGGGGTGGATCCCGAGCCGGGGCGAACACTGAAGCTTTCTTT
TRBV2	many	.	TRBJ2-7	CASSAQGPQPYEQYF	TGTGCCAGCAGTGCCCAAGGGCCCCAACCCTACGAGCAGTACTTC
TRBV19	many	.	TRBJ1-2	CASSRGRAFAGYTF	TGTGCCAGTAGCCGGGGCAGGGCATTTGCCGGCTACACCTTC
TRBV5-1	many	TRBD1	TRBJ1-3	CASSLGQGVTAGNTIYF	TGCGCCAGCAGCTTGGGACAGGGAGTCACTGCTGGAAACACCATATATTTT
TRBV20-1	many	TRBD1	TRBJ1-5	CSARRGPVDQPQHF	TGCAGTGCTAGAAGGGGGCCGGTGGATCAGCCCCAGCATTTT
TRBV29-1	many	.	TRBJ1-1	CSVVVWGRNLDTEAFF	TGCAGCGTTGTTGTGTGGGGGCGCAATTTGGACACTGAAGCTTTCTTT
TRBV7-6	.	TRBD1	TRBJ2-7	CASSLLRDSQMYF	TGTGCCAGCAGCTTACTAAGGGACAGCCAGATGTACTTC
TRBV6-2/TRBV6-3	many	.	TRBJ2-4	CASSGTLLGIQYF	TGTGCCAGCAGTGGGACCCTCCTTGGCATTCAGTACTTC
TRBV10-3	many	TRBD2	TRBJ2-7	CAIGGGTYEQYF	TGTGCCATCGGGGGAGGGACCTACGAGCAGTACTTC
TRBV7-3	many	.	TRBJ2-5	CASSATGETQYF	TGTGCCAGCAGCGCGACTGGAGAGACCCAGTACTTC
TRBV12-3/TRBV12-4	many	TRBD2	TRBJ2-5	CASSFVLAGVAETQYF	TGTGCCAGCAGTTTCGTCCTAGCGGGAGTAGCGGAGACCCAGTACTTC
TRBV20-1	many	.	TRBJ2-4	CSATQKQGEGAKNIQYF	TGCAGTGCTACCCAAAAACAGGGTGAGGGAGCCAAAAACATTCAGTACTTC
TRBV6-5	many	TRBD1	TRBJ1-1	CASRAGTANTGAFF	TGTGCCAGCAGAGCCGGGACAGCGAACACTGGAGCTTTCTTT
TRBV4-1	many	.	TRBJ2-5	CASSQARRQETQYF	TGCGCCAGCTCCCAAGCCAGGAGACAAGAGACCCAGTACTTC
TRBV9	many	.	TRBJ1-3	CASNDGGPPGNTIYF	TGTGCCAGCAACGATGGAGGGCCACCAGGAAACACCATATATTTT
TRBV4-1	many	.	TRBJ2-5	CASSQDWTEETQYF	TGCGCCAGCAGCCAAGATTGGACAGAAGAGACCCAGTACTTC
TRBV20-1	.	TRBD2	TRBJ2-7	CSAWSSGSSSYEQYF	TGCAGTGCTTGGAGTAGCGGGAGTTCCTCCTACGAGCAGTACTTC
TRBV2	.	TRBD2	TRBJ2-7	CASTYPGLATPEQYF	TGTGCCAGCACCTATCCGGGACTAGCTACTCCCGAGCAGTACTTC
TRBV5-1	.	.	TRBJ2-2	CASTVWAGPGPGELFF	TGCGCCAGTACCGTATGGGCTGGGCCCGGGCCCGGGGAGCTGTTTTTT
TRBV12-3/TRBV12-4	many	TRBD1	TRBJ1-5	CASSLLQGVQPQHF	TGTGCCAGCAGTTTACTACAGGGGGTTCAGCCCCAGCATTTT
TRBV2	many	TRBD1	TRBJ1-5	CASSETTGYGQPQHF	TGTGCCAGCAGTGAAACGACAGGGTATGGTCAGCCCCAGCATTTT
TRBV12-3/TRBV12-4	many	TRBD1	TRBJ1-2	CASSPRTGNYGYTF	TGTGCCAGCAGTCCCCGGACAGGGAACTATGGCTACACCTTC
TRBV5-1	.	TRBD2	TRBJ2-7	CASSLLAGVEVEQYF	TGCGCCAGCAGCTTGCTAGCGGGAGTGGAGGTGGAGCAGTACTTC
TRBV18	many	TRBD1	TRBJ1-5	CASSPLAGQGDQPQHF	TGTGCCAGCTCACCACTGGCGGGACAGGGGGATCAGCCCCAGCATTTT
TRBV6-5	many	.	TRBJ2-7	CASSYRGGEQYF	TGTGCCAGCAGTTACAGGGGGGGCGAGCAGTACTTC
TRBV5-1	many	TRBD1	TRBJ2-7	CASSFGQGAEQYF	TGCGCCAGCAGCTTTGGACAGGGGGCCGAGCAGTACTTC
TRBV5-1	many	.	TRBJ2-2	CASSWTVGRGTGELFF	TGCGCCAGCAGCTGGACGGTTGGGCGCGGCACCGGGGAGCTGTTTTTT
TRBV6-1	many	TRBD2	TRBJ2-7	CASSAASGGPYEQYF	TGTGCCAGCAGTGCCGCTAGCGGAGGACCCTACGAGCAGTACTTC
TRBV12-5	many	.	TRBJ1-5	CASGLTEFYSNQPQHF	TGTGCTAGTGGTTTGACGGAATTTTATAGCAATCAGCCCCAGCATTTT
TRBV6-1	many	.	TRBJ2-4	CASSVEDIQYF	TGTGCCAGCAGTGTGGAGGACATTCAGTACTTC